One and the same sample provided the 11 T cell receptor beta chains below, sequenced in a study of control samples from healthy donors and cancer patients. Repertoires were generated with immunoSEQ multiplex PCR, while TCRdb's copy carries only in-frame clones and drops some. The data contain about 100,000 clones, 85% to 90% of them singletons. Material: blood. Source of these receptors: a man under 40 in good health.

The chain combines TRBV6-5 with TRBJ2-3, with a possible D match to TRBD2 (6 bases). Germline V gives CDR1 MNHEY, CDR2 SVGAGI. Trimming removed 6 bases from V and 4 bases from J, with 14 bases in between. The length of the CDR3 is 14 residues. Written as DNA, the CDR3 is TGTGCCAGCAGAGAGACGGGGGTCGCAGATACGCAGTATTTT. It translates to CASRETGVADTQYF.

The chain is built from TRBV6-5 and TRBJ2-7; 7 nucleotides line up with TRBD1. Germline trimming cut 5 bases from V and 2 bases from J; bases unmatched to any gene: 3. The CDR3 covers 13 residues. Germline V gene data show CDR1 as MNHEY and CDR2 as SVGAGI. The CDR3 reads CASSQQGPYEQYF. CDR3 nucleotides: TGTGCCAGCAGTCAACAGGGGCCCTACGAGCAGTACTTC.

The CDR3 spells CASSLAAELEYF. The CDR3 nucleotides read TGTGCCAGCAGCTTAGCCGCAGAGTTGGAGTATTTT. The chain combines TRBV11-3 with TRBJ2-3; the D is unclear. There are 12 residues in the CDR3. The germline V and J ends were trimmed by 1 base and 13 bases, with 12 bases remaining between them. CDR1 SGHNT and CDR2 YENEEA come from the germline V gene.

The count of this clone is one. J is TRBJ2-7 and V is TRBV5-1, with TRBD2 matching over 11 bases. The CDR3 has 14 amino acids. Germline V gene data show CDR1 as SGHRS and CDR2 as YFSETQ. V was pared by 4 bases and J by 0 bases, with 0 bases of the junction left unmatched. The CDR3 here is CASSGTSGSYEQYF. CDR3 nucleotides: TGCGCCAGCAGCGGGACTAGCGGCTCCTACGAGCAGTACTTC.

The gene calls are TRBV11-2 and TRBJ2-1; D gene uncertain. This CDR3 spans 16 amino acids. Germline V gene lookup returns CDR1 SGHAT and CDR2 FQNNGV. With 0 bases removed from V and 0 bases from J, the gap between germline ends came to 9 bases. The CDR3 coding sequence is TGTGCCAGCAGCTTAGAAAGGTGGAGCTCCTACAATGAGCAGTTCTTC. This codes for CASSLERWSSYNEQFF.

The chain combines TRBV5-1 with TRBJ2-5; a weak D match, TRBD1 (7 bases). The end of the DNA fits TRBJ2-7 better, so the J call may be wrong. From germline, CDR1 is SGHRS and CDR2 YFSETQ. CDR3 size: 15 residues. The CDR3 DNA is TGCGCCAGCAGCTTGGGCGGGACAGCGAACTACGAGCAGTACTTC. Its translation is CASSLGGTANYEQYF.

The rearrangement uses TRBV7-3 and TRBJ2-1; the match to TRBD2 covers 7 bases. The CDR3 loop spans 15 amino acids. Losses at the gene ends were 3 bases for V and 5 bases for J; bases not matched to a gene: 7. Germline V CDR1 and CDR2: SGHTA, FQGTGA. The CDR3 here is CASSFTGGGNNEQFF. The CDR3, as DNA: TGTGCCAGCAGCTTCACCGGCGGGGGAAACAATGAGCAGTTCTTC.

This clone has just one count. The chain is built from TRBV13 and TRBJ1-5; the D is unclear. This CDR3 contains 13 residues. Germline V gene data show CDR1 as PRHDT and CDR2 as FYEKMQ (reference sequence). The ends were cut back, 0 bases at V and 6 bases at J, with 6 bases in the middle. CDR3 loop: CASSLGFSQPQHF. DNA of the CDR3: TGTGCCAGCAGCTTAGGTTTTAGTCAGCCCCAGCATTTT.

V gene TRBV19 combines with J gene TRBJ2-3, with TRBD2 identical over 11 bases. V lost 5 bases, J lost 7 bases, and 14 bases stayed unmatched. The CDR3 has 17 amino acids. Germline assignment: CDR1 LNHDA and CDR2 SQIVND (reference sequence). In DNA, the CDR3 is TGTGCCAGTAGTCCCCAAAAAACTAGCGGGAGTCCCTATACGCAGTATTTT. It specifies CASSPQKTSGSPYTQYF.

The J gene is TRBJ1-1, the V gene TRBV29-1; 11 bases are shared with TRBD1. Unmatched junction bases numbered 4, after V lost 5 bases and J lost 5 bases. Per the germline V gene, CDR1 is SQVTM and CDR2 is ANQGSEA. This CDR3 comprises 13 residues. The CDR3 protein is CSVRTGGNTEAFF. In DNA form, the CDR3 reads TGCAGCGTTAGGACAGGGGGCAATACTGAAGCTTTCTTT. Supplemented by reference TRBV29-1 and TRBJ1-1, the full variable domain reads SAVISQKPSRDICQRGTSLTIQCQVDSQVTMMFWYRQQPGQSLTLIATANQGSEATYESGFVIDKFPISRPNLTFSTLTVSNMSPEDSSIYLCSVRTGGNTEAFFGQGTRLTVV.

V gene TRBV19 combines with J gene TRBJ2-1, with TRBD2 identical over 7 bases. CDR3 length: 14 amino acids. V shed 1 base and J 9 bases; nucleotides not matched to a gene: 6. CDR1 and CDR2 from the germline V gene are LNHDA and SQIVND (reference sequence). The CDR3 region is CASSIAGGEGEQFF. In DNA form, the CDR3 reads TGTGCCAGTAGTATAGCGGGGGGAGAGGGTGAGCAGTTCTTC.